This T cell receptor (beta chain) was profiled in a study of T-cell reconstitution after alpha-beta-depleted transplantation in children (dated by TCRdb to 2016 to 2018). In terms of the full investigation: Using TCR repertoire profiling, the study followed T-cell immune reconstitution in a quantitative way in children after TCRalphabeta/CD19-depleted allogeneic hematopoietic cell transplantation.

Comment on this clonotype: The antigen this receptor binds is unknown. No base-level quality is on record; no much larger clone is a single base apart.

The library was prepared using PCR. The sequencer listed for this sample is Illumina HiSeq 2500. To normalize quantification of the TCRbeta repertoire, the TCR libraries were built with molecular barcoding that relied on unique molecular identifiers. The public reads were reprocessed in TCRdb via fastp at Q25 and MiXCR, keeping in-frame beta chains. Rows with a matching CDR3 protein are joined into one entry that keeps the most common DNA and genes. Here the sample has 500,000 to 650,000 distinct CDR3 sequences; roughly 13% occur a single time. The ten biggest clones cover around 2.2% of the sample. The treatment or condition label, as the study defines it: allogeneic hematopoietic cell transplantation with graft depleted of TCRalphabeta T cells and CD19 B cells. The children who served as transplant recipients had been given grafts of TCRalphabeta/CD19-depleted allogeneic hematopoietic cells. After removal of 3 bases from V and 2 bases from J, the junction retains 4 bases not matched to a gene. From a lookup of the germline V gene (reference sequence), CDR1 and CDR2 are GTSNPN and SVGIG. Reading from cysteine to phenylalanine, the CDR3 counts 15 amino acids. The kept DNA is CDR3 alone, 45 bases in frame from the first base.

Findings and caveats that apply to the study as a whole: Over subsequent months, a decline in hyperexpanded clone frequencies was noted, and after one year, T-cell counts and TCRbeta diversity were mostly ascribed to newly produced T cells. The apparently early recovery of alphabetaT-cell counts about two months after transplant reportedly depended on only several hundred rapidly expanded clones that came from non-depleted graft cells. In some patients, the high TCRbeta diversity seen at day 60 was put down to recipient T cells and intrathymic progenitors that had survived conditioning.

This TCR was sampled from a male patient between 10 and 17 years old who had a stem cell transplant for acute myeloid leukemia, so the T cells may come from the graft donor. This sample comprised PBMCs, mostly from graft donor cells, obtained 360 days after TCRalphabeta/CD19-depleted stem cell transplant. This sequence uses TRBV30 and TRBJ2-2, and TRBD2 aligns with 9 junction nucleotides. The CDR3 protein sequence reads: CAWRKTSGNTGELFF. The sequenced DNA is TGTGCCTGGAGGAAGACTAGCGGCAACACCGGGGAGCTGTTTTTT.